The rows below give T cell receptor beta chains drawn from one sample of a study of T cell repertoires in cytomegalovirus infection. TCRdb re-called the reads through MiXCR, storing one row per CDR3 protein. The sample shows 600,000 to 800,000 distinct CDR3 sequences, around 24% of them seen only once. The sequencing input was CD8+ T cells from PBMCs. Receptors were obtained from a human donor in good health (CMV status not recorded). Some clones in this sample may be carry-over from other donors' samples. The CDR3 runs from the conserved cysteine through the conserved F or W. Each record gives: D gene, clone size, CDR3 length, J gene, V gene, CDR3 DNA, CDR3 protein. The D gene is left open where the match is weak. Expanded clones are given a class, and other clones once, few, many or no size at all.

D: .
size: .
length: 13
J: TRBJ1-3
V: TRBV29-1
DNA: TGCAGCGTTGAAGATCCTCGAGGAAACACCATATATTTT
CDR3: CSVEDPRGNTIYF

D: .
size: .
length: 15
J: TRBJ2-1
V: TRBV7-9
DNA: TGTGCCAGCAGCTGGGCGGGGCCATCCTACAATGAGCAGTTCTTC
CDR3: CASSWAGPSYNEQFF

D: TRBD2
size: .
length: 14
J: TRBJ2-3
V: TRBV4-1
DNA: TGCGCCAGCAGCCTTCGGACTAGCCCAGATACGCAGTATTTT
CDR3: CASSLRTSPDTQYF

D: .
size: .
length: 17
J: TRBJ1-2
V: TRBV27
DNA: TGTGCCAGCAGTTTATCACAGACAGGCCATGGGAGCTATGGCTACACCTTC
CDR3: CASSLSQTGHGSYGYTF

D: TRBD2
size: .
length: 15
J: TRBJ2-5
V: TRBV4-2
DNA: TGTGCCAGCAGCCAAGATCAAGCGGGGGGGGAGACCCAGTACTTC
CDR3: CASSQDQAGGETQYF

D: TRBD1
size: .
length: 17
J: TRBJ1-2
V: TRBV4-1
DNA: TGTGCCAGCAGCCAAGCGGAGGGGGCTCCCATAAACTATGGCTACACCTTC
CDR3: CASSQAEGAPINYGYTF

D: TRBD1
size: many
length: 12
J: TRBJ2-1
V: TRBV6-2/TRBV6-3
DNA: TGTGCCAGCAGTAAGACAGGGAATGAGCAGTTCTTC
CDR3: CASSKTGNEQFF

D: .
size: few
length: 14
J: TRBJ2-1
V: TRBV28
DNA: TGTGCCAGCAGCCCCCGAGGGGCAGATAATGAGCAGTTCTTC
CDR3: CASSPRGADNEQFF

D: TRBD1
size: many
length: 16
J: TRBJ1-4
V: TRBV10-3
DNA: TGTGCCATCAGTGACCCCCGACAGGGGGCTTATGAAAAACTGTTTTTT
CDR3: CAISDPRQGAYEKLFF

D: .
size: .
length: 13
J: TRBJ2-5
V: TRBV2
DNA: TGTGCCAGCGGGCCGTGGGGACAAGAGACCCAGTACTTC
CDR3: CASGPWGQETQYF

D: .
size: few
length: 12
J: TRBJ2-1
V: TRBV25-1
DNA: TGTGCCAGCAGTGAAGTTAGTTCCGAGCAGTTCTTC
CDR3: CASSEVSSEQFF

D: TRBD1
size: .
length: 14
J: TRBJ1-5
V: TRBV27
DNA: TGTGCCAGCAGAAGACAGGGTGGCAATCAGCCCCAGCATTTT
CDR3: CASRRQGGNQPQHF

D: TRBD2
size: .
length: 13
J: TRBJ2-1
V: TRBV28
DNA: TGTGCCAGCACCTGGGGGGGCTACAATGAGCAGTTCTTC
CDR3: CASTWGGYNEQFF

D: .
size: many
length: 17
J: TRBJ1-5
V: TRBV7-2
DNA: TGTGCCAGCAGACCAGGAGGCATATACGGTAGCAATCAGCCCCAGCATTTT
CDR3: CASRPGGIYGSNQPQHF

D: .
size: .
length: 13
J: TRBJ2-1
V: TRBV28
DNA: TGTGCCAGCAGGCCCCGGCCGGGACAAGTAGGGTTCTTC
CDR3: CASRPRPGQVGFF

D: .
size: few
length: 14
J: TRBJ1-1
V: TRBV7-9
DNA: TGTGCCAGCAGCTTAATTGTCGGGGGCGGGAGAGCTTTCTTT
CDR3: CASSLIVGGGRAFF

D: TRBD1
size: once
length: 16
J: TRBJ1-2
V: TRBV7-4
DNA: TGTGCCAGCAGCTTTCACCGGGACAGGTCCAACTATGGCTACACCTTC
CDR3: CASSFHRDRSNYGYTF

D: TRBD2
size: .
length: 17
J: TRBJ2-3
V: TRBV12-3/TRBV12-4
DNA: TGTGCCAGCAACAACCCTGTTAGCGGGGGATCGACAGATACGCAGTATTTT
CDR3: CASNNPVSGGSTDTQYF

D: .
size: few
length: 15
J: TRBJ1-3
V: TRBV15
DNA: TGTGCCACCAGCAGAGATCGCTCAGAAGGAAACACCATATATTTT
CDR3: CATSRDRSEGNTIYF

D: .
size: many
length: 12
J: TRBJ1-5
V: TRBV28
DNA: TGTGCCAGCAGTTTGTACAATCAGCCCCAGCATTTT
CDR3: CASSLYNQPQHF

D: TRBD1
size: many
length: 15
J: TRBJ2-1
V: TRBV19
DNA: TGTGCCAGTAGTATCCGGGACAGAGATTACAATGAGCAGTTCTTC
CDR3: CASSIRDRDYNEQFF

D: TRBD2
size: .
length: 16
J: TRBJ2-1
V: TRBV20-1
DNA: TGCAGTGCTAGATCCGGGGGGGTTGGGTCCTACAATGAGCAGTTCTTC
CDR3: CSARSGGVGSYNEQFF

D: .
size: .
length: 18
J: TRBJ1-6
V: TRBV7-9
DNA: TGTGCCAGCAGCTTTCTCGAGACAGCCCGAACTAATAATTCACCCCTCCACTTT
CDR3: CASSFLETARTNNSPLHF

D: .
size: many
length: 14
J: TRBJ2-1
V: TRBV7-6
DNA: TGTGCCAGCAGCCTCGAGACAAGGCCTAATGAGCAGTTCTTC
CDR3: CASSLETRPNEQFF

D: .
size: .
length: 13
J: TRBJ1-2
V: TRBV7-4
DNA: TGTGCCACCATGGGTGGACGGAACTATGGCTACACCTTC
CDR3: CATMGGRNYGYTF

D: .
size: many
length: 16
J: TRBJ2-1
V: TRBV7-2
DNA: TGTGCCAGCAGCCCCCCAGGGAAAGGTAGTCTCAATGAGCAGTTCTTC
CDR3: CASSPPGKGSLNEQFF

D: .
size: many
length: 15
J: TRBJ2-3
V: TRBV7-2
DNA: TGTGCCAGCAGCTCCCACGTGGGTTCTACAGATACGCAGTATTTT
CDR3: CASSSHVGSTDTQYF

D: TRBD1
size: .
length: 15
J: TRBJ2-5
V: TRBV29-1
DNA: TGCAGCGTCGTGACAGGGGGCTTATTCCAAGAGACCCAGTACTTC
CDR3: CSVVTGGLFQETQYF

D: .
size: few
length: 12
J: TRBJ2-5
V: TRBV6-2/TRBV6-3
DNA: TGTGCCAGCAGTTACGGGGCAGAGACCCAGTACTTC
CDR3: CASSYGAETQYF

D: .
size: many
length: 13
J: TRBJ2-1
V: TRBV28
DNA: TGTGCCAGCAGTTCACCCCGGGACAATGAGCAGTTCTTC
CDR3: CASSSPRDNEQFF

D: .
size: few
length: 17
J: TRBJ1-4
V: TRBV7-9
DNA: TGTGCCAGCAGACCCGGACTTCATATTACCGGGGGTGAAAAACTGTTTTTT
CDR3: CASRPGLHITGGEKLFF

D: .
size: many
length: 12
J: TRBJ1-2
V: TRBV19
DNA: TGTGCCAGTCGGTCCCCGGGTAATGGCTACACCTTC
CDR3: CASRSPGNGYTF

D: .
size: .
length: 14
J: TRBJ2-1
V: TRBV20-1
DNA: TGCACTAAAGGGGGGCGGGACAGAATCTATGAGCAGTTCTTC
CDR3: CTKGGRDRIYEQFF

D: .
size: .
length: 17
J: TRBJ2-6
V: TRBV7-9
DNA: TGTGCCAGCAGCCATACGCGGTTTGAGGCTGGGGCCAACGTCCTGACTTTC
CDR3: CASSHTRFEAGANVLTF

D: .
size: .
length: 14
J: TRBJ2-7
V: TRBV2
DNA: TGTGCCAGCAGTGTCCCGGGGATTGCCTACGAGCAGTACTTC
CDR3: CASSVPGIAYEQYF

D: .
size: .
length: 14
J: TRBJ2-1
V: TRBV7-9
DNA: TGTGCCAGCAGCTTACAACAGGGAATTAATGAGCAGTTCTTC
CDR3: CASSLQQGINEQFF

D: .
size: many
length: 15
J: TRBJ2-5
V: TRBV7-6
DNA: TGTGCCAGCAGCCGGGGGCGGGGATGGACAGAGACCCAGTACTTC
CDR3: CASSRGRGWTETQYF

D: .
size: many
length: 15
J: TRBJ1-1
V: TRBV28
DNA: TGTGCCAGCAGTTCCCCGCTCCAGGGGAACACTGAAGCTTTCTTT
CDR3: CASSSPLQGNTEAFF

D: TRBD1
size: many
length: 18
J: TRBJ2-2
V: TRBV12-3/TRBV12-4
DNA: TGTGCCAGCAGTTTGTCCCCCATGGGACAGCTCAATACCGGGGAGCTGTTTTTT
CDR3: CASSLSPMGQLNTGELFF

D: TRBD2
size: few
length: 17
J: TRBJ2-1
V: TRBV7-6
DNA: TGTGCCAGCAGCTTAGCGACTACGGCGGGGGGGCATAATGAGCAGTTCTTC
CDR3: CASSLATTAGGHNEQFF

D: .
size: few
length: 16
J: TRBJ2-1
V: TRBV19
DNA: TGTGCCAGTAGTCCCGAGGCGACAGGAGGTTACAATGAGCAGTTCTTC
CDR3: CASSPEATGGYNEQFF

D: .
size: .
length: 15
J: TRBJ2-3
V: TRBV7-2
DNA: TGTGCCAGCAGCCCTACCGGTGGTGAAACAGATACGCAGTATTTT
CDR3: CASSPTGGETDTQYF

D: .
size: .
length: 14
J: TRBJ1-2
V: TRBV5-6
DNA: TGTGCCAGCAGCTCCGGGACGGCGCTTTATGGCTACACCTTC
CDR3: CASSSGTALYGYTF

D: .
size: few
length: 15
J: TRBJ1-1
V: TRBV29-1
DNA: TGCAGCGTTGAAGGATCGCGGACGGTAAACACTGAAGCTTTCTTT
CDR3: CSVEGSRTVNTEAFF

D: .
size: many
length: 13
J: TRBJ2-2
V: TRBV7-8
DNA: TGTGCCAGCAGCTTAAGGAACACCGGGGAGCTGTTTTTT
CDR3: CASSLRNTGELFF

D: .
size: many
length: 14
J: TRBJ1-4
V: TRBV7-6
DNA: TGTGCCAGCAGCCCCGGACGCCCCGGTGAAAAACTGTTTTTT
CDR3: CASSPGRPGEKLFF

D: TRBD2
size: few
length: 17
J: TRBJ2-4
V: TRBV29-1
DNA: TGCAGCGTTGTGGACCCCCAACTAGCGGGGGTTTGGAACATTCAGTACTTC
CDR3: CSVVDPQLAGVWNIQYF

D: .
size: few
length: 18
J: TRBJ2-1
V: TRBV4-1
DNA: TGCGCCAGCAGCCAAGACAACCCCAGGTGGTTAGCACAACGGGAGCAGTTCTTC
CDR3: CASSQDNPRWLAQREQFF

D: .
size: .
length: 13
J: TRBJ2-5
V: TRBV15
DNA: TGTGCCACCAGCAATCCCGACGGAGAGACCCAGTACTTC
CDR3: CATSNPDGETQYF

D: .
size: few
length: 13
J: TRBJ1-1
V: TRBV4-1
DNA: TGCGCCAGCAGCCACGGAAGGAACACTGAAGCTTTCTTT
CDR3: CASSHGRNTEAFF

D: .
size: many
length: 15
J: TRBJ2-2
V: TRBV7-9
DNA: TGTGCCAGCAGCCCCTCCGGGACCAAGGCCGGGGAGCTGTTTTTT
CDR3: CASSPSGTKAGELFF

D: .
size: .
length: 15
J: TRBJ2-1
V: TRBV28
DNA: TGTGCCAGCAGCTTAGAGTGGGGGGACTACAATGAGCAGTTCTTC
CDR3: CASSLEWGDYNEQFF

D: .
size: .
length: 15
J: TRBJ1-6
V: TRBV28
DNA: TGTGCCTCCCTCCCGGCCCGGCGGAATAATTCACCCCTCCACTTT
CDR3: CASLPARRNNSPLHF

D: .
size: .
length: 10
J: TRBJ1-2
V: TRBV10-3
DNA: TGTGCCATCAGTGATGGTGGCTACACCTTC
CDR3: CAISDGGYTF

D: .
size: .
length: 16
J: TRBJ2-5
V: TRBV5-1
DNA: TGCGCCAGCAGCCTCAGGACGACTAGGAGGGAAGAGACCCAGTACTTC
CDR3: CASSLRTTRREETQYF

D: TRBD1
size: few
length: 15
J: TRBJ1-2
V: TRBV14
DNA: TGTGCCAGCAGCCAAGATGCGACAGGGGGGGATGGCTACACCTTC
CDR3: CASSQDATGGDGYTF

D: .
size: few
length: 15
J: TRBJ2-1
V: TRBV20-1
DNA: TGCAGTGCTAGAAAGTCGCTAGTCCCCTACAATGAGCAGTTCTTC
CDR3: CSARKSLVPYNEQFF

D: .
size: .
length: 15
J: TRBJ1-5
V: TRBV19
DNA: TGTGCCAGTACCCCTTTCCGGCGGGGCAATCAGCCCCAGCATTTT
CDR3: CASTPFRRGNQPQHF

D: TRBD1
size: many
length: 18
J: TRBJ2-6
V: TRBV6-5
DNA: TGTGCCAGCATTAGGGACAGATTTTCCCTCTCTGGGGCCAACGTCCTGACTTTC
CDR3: CASIRDRFSLSGANVLTF

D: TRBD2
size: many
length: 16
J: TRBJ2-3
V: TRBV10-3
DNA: TGTGCCATCAGAGGCACTAGCGGGGGGTTCACAGATACGCAGTATTTT
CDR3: CAIRGTSGGFTDTQYF